These 27 T cell receptor beta chains originate from one sample sequenced in a study of spatial heterogeneity in lung cancer. These receptors' targets are unknown. TCRdb reprocessed the 5' RACE reads with MiXCR, giving one entry per CDR3 protein. The data contain about 24,000 distinct CDR3 sequences, 8.8% of them seen just once; the ten biggest clones take up 7.7%. Study findings and constraints: Counts that tracked tumor mutation counts were those of expanded intratumoral alpha and beta TCRs.

The time point was: sample taken at primary tumor resection. The source material was lung tumor tissue, sampled at surgery. Receptors were obtained from a male donor with early-stage non-small cell lung cancer.

There are a few counts of this clonotype. CDR3 region: CASNTGGEQYF. CDR3 DNA sequence: TGTGCCAGCAACACAGGGGGCGAGCAGTACTTC. The rearrangement uses TRBV14 and TRBJ2-7; 8 nucleotides match TRBD1. With 7 bases clipped from V and 6 bases from J, the junction kept 2 bases outside the gene matches. CDR1 and CDR2 from the germline V gene are SGHDN and FVKESK. The CDR3 is made up of 11 amino acids.

This clonotype was counted between two and nine times. The V and J genes are TRBV28 and TRBJ1-5, with TRBD1 identical over 8 bases. The V segment lost 6 bases and the J segment 7 bases; nucleotides outside the gene matches: 14. Germline CDR1 MDHEN, CDR2 SYDVKM. The CDR3 totals 16 residues. CDR3 DNA sequence: TGTGCCAGCAGCTCCGGGGTACAGGGGGATCGGCAGCCCCAGCATTTT. Amino acid sequence: CASSSGVQGDRQPQHF. Full variable domain (outside the CDR3, taken from reference TRBV28 and TRBJ1-5): DVKVTQSSRYLVKRTGEKVFLECVQDMDHENMFWYRQDPGLGLRLIYFSYDVKMKEKGDIPEGYSVSREKKERFSLILESASTNQTSMYLCASSSGVQGDRQPQHFGDGTRLSIL.

This clonotype showed up many times. The V and J genes are TRBV24-1 and TRBJ1-2, with 7 positions matching TRBD1. The CDR3 consists of 14 residues. Germline V CDR1 and CDR2: KGHDR, SFDVKD. After removal of 5 bases from V and 5 bases from J, the junction contained 7 bases not matched to a gene. The chain's CDR3 is CATSGTGEIYGYTF. The CDR3 nucleotides read TGTGCCACCAGTGGAACAGGGGAGATTTATGGCTACACCTTC.

This rearrangement joins TRBV5-1 to TRBJ2-1; the D gene is possibly TRBD2 (6 bases). Between the trimmed V and J ends, which lost 4 bases and 5 bases, there was a span of 7 bases. Per germline, CDR1 SGHRS and CDR2 YFSETQ. This CDR3 has 12 residues. Written as DNA, the CDR3 is TGCGCCAGCAGCCGGGAGAACAATGAGCAGTTCTTC. It encodes CASSRENNEQFF.

The table lists this clonotype with many counts. The chain combines TRBV27 with TRBJ1-6; TRBD1 agrees at 9 bases. This CDR3 has 15 residues. After removal of 4 bases from V and 9 bases from J, the junction contained 7 bases not matched to a gene. Germline V gene sequence: CDR1 MNHEY, CDR2 SMNVEV (reference sequence). The DNA of the CDR3 is TGTGCCAGCAGTTCCCGGACAGGGGTGACTTCACCCCTCCACTTT. Protein: CASSSRTGVTSPLHF.

This clonotype has a count of ten or more. The chain uses TRBV20-1 and TRBJ1-4; 7 nucleotides agree with TRBD1. Germline CDR1 and CDR2: DFQATT and SNEGSKA (reference sequence). J gave up 5 bases and V 7 bases, and 13 bases lay outside the gene matches. This CDR3 comprises 15 residues. CDR3 in amino acids: CSVGLGAGGNEKLFF. CDR3 in DNA: TGCAGTGTTGGGTTAGGGGCAGGGGGGAATGAAAAACTGTTTTTT.

In its sample, this clonotype was seen many times. V is TRBV9 and J is TRBJ1-2; 7 nucleotides match TRBD1. After removal of 0 bases from V and 6 bases from J, the junction contained 2 bases not matched to a gene. Germline CDR1 reads SGDLS; CDR2 reads YYNGEE. This CDR3 has 13 amino acids. CDR3 coding DNA: TGTGCCAGCAGCGTAGCTACAGGGGATGGCTACACCTTC. Its protein is CASSVATGDGYTF.

This clonotype was recorded many times. The genes are TRBV28 and TRBJ1-1, with D possibly matching TRBD1 (6 bases). Looked up from germline, CDR1 is MDHEN and CDR2 is SYDVKM. V lost 5 bases and J 2 bases, leaving 12 bases between the germline ends. There are 14 residues in the CDR3. CDR3 amino acids: CASSGPGENTEAFF. The CDR3 nucleotides are TGTGCCAGCAGTGGGCCAGGGGAAAACACTGAAGCTTTCTTT.

This clonotype was picked up many times. The chain couples TRBV11-2 to TRBJ2-1; 8 bases line up with TRBD1. Germline lookup yields CDR1 SGHAT and CDR2 FQNNGV. V gave up 1 base and J gave up 10 bases; unmatched junction bases: 6. The CDR3 is 14 amino acids. CDR3 bases: TGTGCCAGCAGCTTAGGGACAGGGCGTTTAGAGCAGTTCTTC. Translating it yields CASSLGTGRLEQFF.

CDR3 sequence reads: CASSQAGSNYEQYF. The CDR3 nucleotides read TGCGCCAGCAGCCAGGCCGGGTCGAACTACGAGCAGTACTTC. The rearrangement links TRBV5-1 to TRBJ2-7, with no clear D. CDR1 and CDR2 from the germline V gene are SGHRS and YFSETQ. The V gene lost 4 bases and the J gene lost 3 bases, with 14 bases spanning the gap. The CDR3 runs 14 residues.

This clonotype was detected a few times. J is TRBJ1-4 and V is TRBV5-6; perhaps TRBD1 as D (6 bases). The V gene lost 0 bases and the J gene lost 5 bases, with 17 bases spanning the gap. The CDR3 contains 17 residues. Looked up from germline, CDR1 is SGHDT and CDR2 is YYEEEE. The CDR3, as DNA: TGTGCCAGCAGCTTGGGGGCTAGGGGACAACCGAATGAAAAACTGTTTTTT. This sequence encodes CASSLGARGQPNEKLFF.

This clonotype has ten or more counts. This chain links TRBV2 with TRBJ1-5, with 7 bases fitting TRBD1. Germline CDR1 is SNHLY and CDR2 is FYNNEI. The ends lost 7 bases at V and 2 bases at J; junction bases unmatched: 11. The CDR3 loop spans 16 amino acids. The DNA of the CDR3 is TGTGCCAGCACTCCCTCAGGGGGACGGGGCAATCAGCCCCAGCATTTT. Amino acid sequence: CASTPSGGRGNQPQHF. The full variable domain, completed using reference TRBV2 and TRBJ1-5, is EPEVTQTPSHQVTQMGQEVILRCVPISNHLYFYWYRQILGQKVEFLVSFYNNEISEKSEIFDDQFSVERPDGSNFTLKIRSTKLEDSAMYFCASTPSGGRGNQPQHFGDGTRLSIL.

This clonotype was detected ten times or more. V gene TRBV6-2 or TRBV6-3 combines with J gene TRBJ1-5; no definite D call. V was clipped by 4 bases and J by 3 bases, with 13 bases between them. CDR3 length equals 15 residues. In germline, CDR1 is MNHEY, CDR2 SVGEGT. Here the CDR3 DNA reads TGTGCCAGCAGTTCCGCCCAAGCCTCCAATCAGCCCCAGCATTTT. This gives the protein CASSSAQASNQPQHF.

This clonotype occurred many times. The CDR3 bases are TGTGCCATCAGTGAGTCCGGGGGACCCGAAGCTTTCTTT. This codes for CAISESGGPEAFF. The chain carries TRBV10-3 and TRBJ1-1; D may be TRBD1 (5 bases). CDR1 and CDR2 (germline): ENHRY, SYGVKD. V gave up 0 bases and J gave up 8 bases, with 10 bases separating them. There are 13 residues in the CDR3.

CDR3 nucleotides: TGTGCCAGCACCTCTCTGGGTTACGAGCAGTACTTC. Its translation: CASTSLGYEQYF. The chain carries TRBV6-5 and TRBJ2-7; D gene ambiguous. Trimming took off 7 bases at V and 4 bases at J, with 11 bases between the two ends. Germline loops: CDR1 MNHEY, CDR2 SVGAGI. The CDR3 has 12 amino acids.

At least ten counts were recorded for this clonotype. This chain connects TRBV2 to TRBJ1-6, with D unresolved. The V gene's germline CDR1 is SNHLY and CDR2 FYNNEI. This CDR3 spans 15 amino acids. V was shortened by 7 bases and J by 0 bases, with 10 bases between the two germline ends. The CDR3 spells CASNPGSSYNSPLHF. CDR3 sequence (DNA): TGTGCCAGCAACCCGGGCAGCTCCTATAATTCACCCCTCCACTTT.

This clonotype was recorded at least ten times. The V call is TRBV20-1, the J call TRBJ2-1, with a possible D match to TRBD2 (6 bases). Germline V gene lookup returns CDR1 DFQATT and CDR2 SNEGSKA (reference sequence). Trimming took 3 bases from V and 8 from J, leaving 17 bases between them. The CDR3 runs 14 residues. In nucleotides, the CDR3 is TGCAGTGCTAGGGCGGGACCCACTGGAGATGAGCAGTTCTTC. Its translation is CSARAGPTGDEQFF.

The V gene is TRBV6-5, the J gene TRBJ2-3; the D is unclear. The V gene lost 8 bases and the J gene lost 2 bases, with 2 bases spanning the gap. This CDR3 has 10 amino acids. In germline, CDR1 is MNHEY, CDR2 SVGAGI. The CDR3 sequence is CASHTDTQYF. CDR3 in DNA: TGTGCCAGCCACACAGATACGCAGTATTTT.

This clonotype was seen a few times. V usage is TRBV5-4 and J usage is TRBJ2-7, with 7 bases identical to TRBD2. V lost 0 bases, J lost 1 base, and 4 bases stayed unmatched. The germline V gene encodes CDR1 SGHNT and CDR2 YYREEE (reference sequence). The CDR3 covers 15 residues. CDR3 sequence: CASSLEGTTSYEQYF. The CDR3 DNA is TGTGCCAGCAGCTTGGAGGGGACTACTTCCTACGAGCAGTACTTC.

This clonotype was counted between two and nine times. J is TRBJ2-3 and V is TRBV5-6; 10 bases fit TRBD2. Trimming at V came to 2 bases and at J to 8 bases, leaving 8 bases not matched to a gene. Germline V gives CDR1 SGHDT, CDR2 YYEEEE. The CDR3 length is 15 residues. Written as DNA, the CDR3 is TGTGCCAGCAGCTTCCCAGCGGGGGGGCTAGGTACGCAGTATTTT. It yields the protein CASSFPAGGLGTQYF.

This clonotype has just a few counts. The rearrangement joins TRBV28 to TRBJ1-3; D not resolved. V was pared by 3 bases and J by 14 bases, with 14 bases between. Germline-derived CDR1 and CDR2 are MDHEN and SYDVKM. The CDR3 is 12 amino acids. CDR3 sequence: CASSLDGPTVYF. DNA of the CDR3: TGTGCCAGCAGTTTGGACGGCCCCACGGTATATTTT.

There are a few counts of this clonotype. The chain joins TRBV19 to TRBJ2-1; weak D call: TRBD1 (6 bases). Deletions cut 4 bases from V and 4 bases from J, with 14 bases between. The CDR3 loop spans 15 amino acids. The germline CDR1 and CDR2 sequences are LNHDA and SQIVND (reference sequence). The CDR3 reads CASSNRDNGYNEQFF. In DNA, the CDR3 is TGTGCCAGTAGTAACCGGGACAATGGGTACAATGAGCAGTTCTTC.

This clonotype has a count of ten or more. The rearrangement uses TRBV11-1 and TRBJ2-1, with D possibly TRBD1 on 5 matching bases. CDR1 is SGHAT, CDR2 FQDESV, per germline (reference sequence). V was trimmed by 5 bases and J by 9 bases, leaving 23 bases between them. This CDR3 region has 16 residues. CDR3 in DNA: TGTGCCAGCAGCCAAGGGCCAGGACACCCTAGGCGTGAGCAGTTCTTC. It is translated as CASSQGPGHPRREQFF.

There are a few counts of this clonotype. This sequence joins TRBV20-1 and TRBJ2-7; D may be TRBD2 (5 bases). V shed 0 bases and J shed 5 bases, with 8 bases lying between them. The germline V gene encodes CDR1 DFQATT and CDR2 SNEGSKA (reference sequence). This CDR3 comprises 12 residues. The CDR3 sequence is CSARDVGDEQYF. The CDR3 DNA reads as TGCAGTGCTAGAGATGTGGGAGACGAGCAGTACTTC.

This clonotype is labeled medium-sized. The chain uses TRBV11-3 and TRBJ2-1; 10 bases map to TRBD2. The CDR3 is made up of 15 amino acids. CDR1 and CDR2 (germline): SGHNT, YENEEA. V trimming: 1 base; J trimming: 8 bases; junction bases outside the gene matches: 5. The CDR3: CASSLGLAGDYEQFF. For the CDR3, the DNA is TGTGCCAGCAGCTTAGGGCTAGCGGGAGACTATGAGCAGTTCTTC.

The sample holds many counts of this clonotype. This chain joins TRBV29-1 and TRBJ2-4; D could derive from TRBD1 or TRBD2 (5 bases each). The length of the CDR3 is 13 residues. V dropped 6 bases and J dropped 6 bases, with 15 bases sitting between them. The V gene's germline CDR1 is SQVTM and CDR2 ANQGSEA. The CDR3 sequence: CSVRGDALNIQYF. The CDR3 DNA reads TGCAGCGTCCGAGGGGATGCGCTAAACATTCAGTACTTC.

This clonotype was counted ten times or more. The V gene is TRBV3-1, the J gene TRBJ2-7; 10 bases align to TRBD1. The CDR3 extends over 15 amino acids. V shed 4 bases and J 2 bases; nucleotides not matched to a gene: 5. Germline V lookup: CDR1 LGHDT, CDR2 YNNKEL (reference sequence). CDR3 in amino acids: CASSPRQGAPYEQYF. CDR3 DNA: TGTGCCAGCAGCCCCCGACAGGGGGCCCCCTACGAGCAGTACTTC.